What follows is one TCR beta chain and its context. The data belong to a study of cytomegalovirus exposure and HLA in healthy donors. V shed 5 bases and J 1 base; nucleotides not matched to a gene: 3. The length of the CDR3 is 14 residues. CDR1 is ENHRY and CDR2 is SYGVKD in the germline V gene. The study ran its PCR with 60 Vbeta and 13 Jbeta primers. Assay used: immunoSEQ multiplex PCR; TCRdb lists only in-frame clones, some missing. The data contain about 110,000 clones, around 76% of them singletons. Sequences were obtained from PBMCs. The genes are TRBV10-3 and TRBJ1-1, with TRBD1 matching over 8 bases. This receptor was identified in a man aged 25-45 years in good health and CMV-seropositive. This chain's CDR3 is CAISRQGPNTEAFF. In DNA, the CDR3 is TGTGCCATCAGTAGACAGGGGCCGAACACTGAAGCTTTCTTT.